This TCR beta chain emerged from a study of cytotoxic CD8 clonotypes in ibrutinib-treated CLL. General study findings and limits: Public clonotypes were uncommon and contracted or stayed stable on treatment. Clonality went higher at ibrutinib response and then dropped back toward baseline at progression.

As to this clone: Its antigen is not known.

The sequencing depth, 1 in 200,000 to 1 in 1 million T cells, was the target. The assay was immunoSEQ multiplex PCR, and TCRdb's table has in-frame clones only and misses some. The sample consists of about 50,000 clones, less than 90% of them appearing once. The CDR3 runs to 13 residues. The germline V gene has CDR1 MNHEY and CDR2 SVGAGI. V lost 6 bases and J lost 2, with 10 bases in between. This sample comprised PBMCs, obtained after 24 months of ibrutinib treatment. The rearrangement uses TRBV6-5 and TRBJ1-2, with no clear D. This clonotype originated in a human donor with chronic lymphocytic leukemia. CDR3 residues: CASSQDGNYGYTF. The CDR3 DNA sequence: TGTGCCAGCAGCCAGGACGGAAACTATGGCTACACCTTC.